These T cell receptor beta chains were read from a single sample in a study of radiotherapy plus CTLA-4 blockade in lung cancer. The table came from immunoSEQ multiplex PCR; TCRdb's copy has only in-frame clones and leaves some out. The table has more than 100,000 clones, more than 80% seen once. The input for sequencing was peripheral blood, taken from a patient treated with radiotherapy plus ipilimumab. The origin of the receptors is a human donor with non-small cell lung cancer that progressed on radiotherapy plus ipilimumab. Both conserved end residues are part of each CDR3. A D gene is named only where the DNA matches it firmly. Size values are once, few and many counts, or a class for expanded clones, and some rows have none.

v_call: TRBV6-5; clone_size: -; d_call: -; j_call: TRBJ2-3; cdr3_nt: TGTGCCAGCAGTTACTCGAAGGTGGGGCAAACGCAGTATTTT; cdr3_aa: CASSYSKVGQTQYF
v_call: TRBV6-4; clone_size: -; d_call: TRBD1; j_call: TRBJ2-1; cdr3_nt: TGTGCCAGCATTGAAACTACCGGGACAGGGGGTGTGGGAACCTACAATGAGCAGTTCTTC; cdr3_aa: CASIETTGTGGVGTYNEQFF
v_call: TRBV5-5; clone_size: -; d_call: -; j_call: TRBJ2-1; cdr3_nt: TGTGCCAGCAGCCTTGGTGCAGGGGTCTACAATGAGCAGTTCTTC; cdr3_aa: CASSLGAGVYNEQFF
v_call: TRBV18; clone_size: -; d_call: TRBD2; j_call: TRBJ2-3; cdr3_nt: TGTGCCAGCTCACCATCGGTAGTCAACACTCGAGGCGGGAGACTCACAGATACGCAGTATTTT; cdr3_aa: CASSPSVVNTRGGRLTDTQYF
v_call: TRBV30; clone_size: -; d_call: -; j_call: TRBJ1-4; cdr3_nt: TGTGCCTGGAGTGGGCAGCTGATTAATGAAAAACTGTTTTTT; cdr3_aa: CAWSGQLINEKLFF
v_call: TRBV2; clone_size: -; d_call: TRBD1; j_call: TRBJ1-2; cdr3_nt: TGTGCCAACGACAGGGGGCAATATGGCTACACCTTC; cdr3_aa: CANDRGQYGYTF
v_call: TRBV9; clone_size: -; d_call: -; j_call: TRBJ1-1; cdr3_nt: TGTGCCAGCGGAGGGAACACTGAAGCTTTCTTT; cdr3_aa: CASGGNTEAFF
v_call: TRBV18; clone_size: -; d_call: TRBD1; j_call: TRBJ1-1; cdr3_nt: TGTGCCAGCTCACCGCGGACAGGGGCAATGAACACTGAAGCTTTCTTT; cdr3_aa: CASSPRTGAMNTEAFF
v_call: TRBV7-6; clone_size: -; d_call: TRBD2; j_call: TRBJ2-7; cdr3_nt: TGTGCCAGCAGCTCGGGACTAGCGGGAGGCTACTCCTACGAGCAGTACTTC; cdr3_aa: CASSSGLAGGYSYEQYF
v_call: TRBV6-5; clone_size: -; d_call: -; j_call: TRBJ2-1; cdr3_nt: TGTGCCAGCAGCCTTGACAGGACCCCTCTCAATGAGCAGTTCTTC; cdr3_aa: CASSLDRTPLNEQFF
v_call: TRBV7-3; clone_size: -; d_call: -; j_call: TRBJ2-1; cdr3_nt: TGTGCCAGCAGCTTAAGGGACGGGAATGAGCAGTTCTTC; cdr3_aa: CASSLRDGNEQFF
v_call: TRBV5-1; clone_size: -; d_call: -; j_call: TRBJ2-1; cdr3_nt: TGCGCCAGCAGCCAGGGACCTCCGGTAGGGACCTACAATGAGCAGTTCTTC; cdr3_aa: CASSQGPPVGTYNEQFF
v_call: TRBV10-1; clone_size: -; d_call: -; j_call: TRBJ2-1; cdr3_nt: TGCGCCAGCAGTGAGTCGGCACAGGGCGAGCAGTTCTTC; cdr3_aa: CASSESAQGEQFF
v_call: TRBV4-2; clone_size: -; d_call: -; j_call: TRBJ2-3; cdr3_nt: TGTGCCAGCAGCCAAGACCGCGTTACGCAGTATTTT; cdr3_aa: CASSQDRVTQYF
v_call: TRBV5-1; clone_size: -; d_call: -; j_call: TRBJ2-2; cdr3_nt: TGCGCCAGCAGGGGGGGAATGAACACCGGGGAGCTGTTTTTT; cdr3_aa: CASRGGMNTGELFF
v_call: TRBV29-1; clone_size: -; d_call: TRBD2; j_call: TRBJ2-1; cdr3_nt: TGCAGCGTTCGGAGCGGGAGTTCCCCGGGAAATGAGCAGTTCTTC; cdr3_aa: CSVRSGSSPGNEQFF
v_call: TRBV18; clone_size: few; d_call: TRBD2; j_call: TRBJ2-7; cdr3_nt: TGTGCCAGCTCACCCGCAGCGGGAGGTGGCCACGAGCAGTACTTC; cdr3_aa: CASSPAAGGGHEQYF
v_call: TRBV25-1; clone_size: -; d_call: -; j_call: TRBJ2-7; cdr3_nt: TGTGCCAGCAAGGGACACCTTGCCGGCGAGCAGTACTTC; cdr3_aa: CASKGHLAGEQYF